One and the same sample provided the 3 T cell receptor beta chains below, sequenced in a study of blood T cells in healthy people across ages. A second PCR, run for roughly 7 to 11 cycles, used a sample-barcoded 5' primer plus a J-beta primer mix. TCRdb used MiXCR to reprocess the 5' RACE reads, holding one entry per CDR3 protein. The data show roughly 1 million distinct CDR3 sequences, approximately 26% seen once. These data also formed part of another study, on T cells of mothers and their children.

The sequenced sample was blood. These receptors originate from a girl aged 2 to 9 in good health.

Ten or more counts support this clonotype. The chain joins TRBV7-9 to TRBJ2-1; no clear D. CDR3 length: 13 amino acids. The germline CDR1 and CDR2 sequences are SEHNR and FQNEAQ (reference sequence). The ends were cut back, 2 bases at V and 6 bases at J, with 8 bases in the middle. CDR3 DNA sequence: TGTGCCAGCAGCTTATTGGGCCCCAATGAGCAGTTCTTC. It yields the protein CASSLLGPNEQFF.

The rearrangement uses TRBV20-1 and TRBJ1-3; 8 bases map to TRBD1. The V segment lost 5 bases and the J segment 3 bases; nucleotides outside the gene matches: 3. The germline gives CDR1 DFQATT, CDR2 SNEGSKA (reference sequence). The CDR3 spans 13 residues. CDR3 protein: CSAGQGFGNTIYF. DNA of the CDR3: TGCAGTGCTGGACAGGGATTTGGAAACACCATATATTTT.

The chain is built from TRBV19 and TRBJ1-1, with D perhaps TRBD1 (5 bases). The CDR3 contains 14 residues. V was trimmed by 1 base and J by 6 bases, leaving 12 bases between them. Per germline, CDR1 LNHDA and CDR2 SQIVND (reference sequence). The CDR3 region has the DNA TGTGCCAGTAGTATAGCGGGGACCTCCCCTGAAGCTTTCTTT. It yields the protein CASSIAGTSPEAFF.